This T cell receptor (beta chain) is from a study of blood T cell repertoires in COVID-19. Overall study context: PBMCs, B-cell-depleted T cells, or T cells provided the cDNA or gDNA that made up the material.

In the original processing: Reference gene primer amplification gave estimated nucleated cell counts. The repertoire was sequenced with immunoSEQ multiplex PCR; TCRdb's copy has only in-frame clones and lacks some. D and trimming were read from the DNA, whereas the V and J calls and clone size are those reported in that table. The sample contains around 230,000 clones, over 70% of which appear only once. Germline V gene lookup returns CDR1 SGHDN and CDR2 FVKESK. This CDR3 region has 18 residues. V lost 4 bases, J lost 5 bases, and 24 bases lay in between. The clonotype originates from an elderly woman with acute or convalescent COVID-19. The genes are TRBV14 and TRBJ1-3, with D possibly TRBD1 on 6 matching bases. Specimen: peripheral blood. This chain's CDR3 is CASSPPGTIWDIRNTIYF. CDR3 nucleotide sequence: TGTGCCAGCAGCCCACCCGGGACAATCTGGGATATCAGAAACACCATATATTTT.